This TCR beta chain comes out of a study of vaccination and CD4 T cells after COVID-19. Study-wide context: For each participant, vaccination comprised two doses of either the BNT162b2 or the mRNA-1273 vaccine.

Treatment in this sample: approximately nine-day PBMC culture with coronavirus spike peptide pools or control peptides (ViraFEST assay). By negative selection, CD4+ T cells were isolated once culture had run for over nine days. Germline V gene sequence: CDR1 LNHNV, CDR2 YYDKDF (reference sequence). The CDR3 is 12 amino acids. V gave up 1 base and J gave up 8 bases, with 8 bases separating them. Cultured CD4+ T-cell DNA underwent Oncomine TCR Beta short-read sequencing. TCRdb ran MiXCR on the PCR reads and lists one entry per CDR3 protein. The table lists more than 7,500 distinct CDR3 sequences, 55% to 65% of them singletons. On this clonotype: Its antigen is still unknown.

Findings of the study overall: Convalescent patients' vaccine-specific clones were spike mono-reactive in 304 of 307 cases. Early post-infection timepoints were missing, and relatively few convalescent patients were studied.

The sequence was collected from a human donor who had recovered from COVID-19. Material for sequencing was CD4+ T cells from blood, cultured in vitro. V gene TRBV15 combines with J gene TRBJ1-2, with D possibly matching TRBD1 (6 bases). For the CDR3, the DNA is TGTGCCACCAGCAGAGGGGACATCGGCTACACCTTC. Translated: CATSRGDIGYTF. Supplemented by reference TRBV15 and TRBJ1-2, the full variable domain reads DAMVIQNPRYQVTQFGKPVTLSCSQTLNHNVMYWYQQKSSQAPKLLFHYYDKDFNNEADTPDNFQSRRPNTSFCFLDIRSPGLGDTAMYLCATSRGDIGYTFGSGTRLTVV.